The next 15 T cell receptor beta chains were all read from a single sample in a study of regulatory T cells in long-lasting Graves disease. Regarding time point: persistent/refractory GD, antithyroid drugs over 5 years with positive TRAb. Isolated PBMC RNA provided the starting material for the TCR library. Libraries of TCR beta came from iRepertoire HTBI primers plus Arm-PCR of CDR3 regions. Using its own MiXCR run on the multiplex PCR reads, TCRdb lists one record per CDR3 protein. The data contain about 400,000 distinct CDR3 sequences, 20% to 25% of them seen just once; the ten biggest clones take up 20%. The specimen comprised peripheral blood mononuclear cells (PBMCs), sampled when the disease was refractory, from a patient treated with antithyroid drugs. These receptors were obtained from a female donor with Graves disease.

The chain couples TRBV19 to TRBJ1-2; possible D gene TRBD1, 5 bases. Trimming cost V 5 bases and J 7 bases, with 11 bases left between them. There are 12 residues in the CDR3. Germline V CDR1 and CDR2: LNHDA, SQIVND (reference sequence). DNA of the CDR3: TGTGCCAGTAGTGCTCACAGGAGTGGCTACACCTTC. Its protein product is CASSAHRSGYTF.

The CDR3 is CASSLKRQGFSGELFF. In nucleotides, the CDR3 is TGTGCCAGCAGCTTAAAGAGACAGGGGTTTTCCGGGGAGCTGTTTTTT. This rearrangement joins TRBV11-2 to TRBJ2-2; TRBD1 agrees at 8 bases. CDR3 size: 16 residues. Per the germline V gene, CDR1 is SGHAT and CDR2 is FQNNGV. V lost 2 bases, J lost 6 bases, and 8 bases stayed unmatched.

The rearrangement joins TRBV30 to TRBJ1-2; D remains unclear. The V gene's germline CDR1 is GTSNPN and CDR2 SVGIG (reference sequence). Trimming left V 0 bases short and J 11 bases short, with 10 bases between. The CDR3 is made up of 11 amino acids. DNA for the CDR3: TGTGCCTGGAGTGTCGGGCCCGAGTACACCTTC. Amino acids: CAWSVGPEYTF.

V and J are TRBV4-3 and TRBJ2-5; D call uncertain. There are 14 residues in the CDR3. Trimming left V 1 base short and J 5 bases short, with 11 bases between. Germline loops: CDR1 LGHNA, CDR2 YSLEER. CDR3 in DNA: TGCGCCAGCAGCCAAGTACTTGGTGGGGAGACCCAGTACTTC. Translating gives CASSQVLGGETQYF.

This clonotype was seen more than once but under ten times. The chain links TRBV2 to TRBJ2-7, with TRBD1 identical over 7 bases. The CDR3 has 12 amino acids. CDR1 is SNHLY, CDR2 FYNNEI, per germline. The V and J ends lost 11 bases and 2 bases, in that order; junction bases with no gene match: 6. CDR3 nucleotide sequence: TGTGCCGGCCGGGACAGCACCTACGAGCAGTACTTC. Amino acids: CAGRDSTYEQYF.

This clonotype appeared many times. The V and J genes are TRBV11-2 and TRBJ1-2; 8 bases map to TRBD1. With V trimmed by 1 base and J by 6 bases, 7 bases remained unmatched. This CDR3 is 15 amino acids long. The germline V gene has CDR1 SGHAT and CDR2 FQNNGV. The CDR3: CASSLAQGAVDGYTF. In nucleotides, the CDR3 is TGTGCCAGCAGCTTAGCGCAGGGGGCTGTTGATGGCTACACCTTC. Together with reference TRBV11-2 and TRBJ1-2, the CDR3 gives the full variable domain: EAGVAQSPRYKIIEKRQSVAFWCNPISGHATLYWYQQILGQGPKLLIQFQNNGVVDDSQLPKDRFSAERLKGVDSTLKIQPAKLEDSAVYLCASSLAQGAVDGYTFGSGTRLTVV.

This clonotype was observed many times. The chain uses TRBV28 and TRBJ2-2, with D tentatively TRBD1 (5 bases). This CDR3 spans 16 amino acids. Germline V gene lookup returns CDR1 MDHEN and CDR2 SYDVKM. Trimming removed 5 bases at V and 2 bases at J, with 15 bases between. The DNA of the CDR3 is TGTGCCAGCAGTCCGTCGAGACAGCTAAACACCGGGGAGCTGTTTTTT. Its translation: CASSPSRQLNTGELFF.

V usage is TRBV6-1 and J usage is TRBJ2-2; TRBD2 matches at 10 bases. V was clipped by 7 bases and J by 6 bases; unmatched bases: 14. The CDR3 sequence is 17 residues long. Germline CDR1 reads MNHNS; CDR2 reads SASEGT. DNA of the CDR3: TGTGCCAGCAAAAAAGGGCGGGCTAGCGGGAGTCCCGGGGAGCTGTTTTTT. Translated, it gives CASKKGRASGSPGELFF.

This clonotype was counted ten times or more. This chain connects TRBV7-2 to TRBJ2-5; tentative D call: TRBD1 (6 bases). The CDR3 contains 15 residues. Germline V CDR1 and CDR2: SGHTA, FQGNSA. V was clipped by 5 bases and J by 2 bases, with 15 bases between them. CDR3: CASSLLTGLQETQYF. CDR3 DNA: TGTGCCAGCAGCCTACTGACAGGTCTGCAAGAGACCCAGTACTTC.

The V and J genes are TRBV29-1 and TRBJ2-5; D is ambiguous. Germline V lookup: CDR1 SQVTM, CDR2 ANQGSEA. This CDR3 has 13 residues. Trimming stripped 4 bases from V and 4 bases from J, with 13 bases between. CDR3 loop: CSVVGQVSETQYF. The CDR3 nucleotides are TGCAGCGTTGTGGGTCAGGTCTCAGAGACCCAGTACTTC. The entire variable domain, with the rest obtained from reference TRBV29-1 and TRBJ2-5, is as follows: SAVISQKPSRDICQRGTSLTIQCQVDSQVTMMFWYRQQPGQSLTLIATANQGSEATYESGFVIDKFPISRPNLTFSTLTVSNMSPEDSSIYLCSVVGQVSETQYFGPGTRLLVL.

The chain carries TRBV27 and TRBJ1-6, with TRBD1 as a possible D gene (6 bases). Germline CDR1 MNHEY, CDR2 SMNVEV (reference sequence). V was pared by 2 bases and J by 6 bases, with 11 bases between. CDR3 length: 15 amino acids. The CDR3 loop is CASSLDHRVNSPLHF. CDR3 DNA: TGTGCCAGCAGTTTAGATCACAGGGTTAATTCACCCCTCCACTTT.

The chain carries TRBV29-1 and TRBJ2-2, with D maybe TRBD2 (5 bases). V lost 7 bases to trimming and J lost 5 bases, with 14 bases between them. CDR1 and CDR2 from the germline V gene are SQVTM and ANQGSEA. This CDR3 spans 13 amino acids. This CDR3 reads CSAAGLVTGELFF. The CDR3 nucleotides read TGCAGCGCCGCTGGACTTGTGACCGGGGAGCTGTTTTTT.

This clonotype was counted a few times. This rearrangement joins TRBV29-1 to TRBJ2-7; 9 nucleotides align to TRBD1. The CDR3 spans 13 residues. CDR1 and CDR2 (germline): SQVTM, ANQGSEA. Trimming cost V 4 bases and J 6 bases; bases outside gene matches: 7. CDR3 loop: CSVGGQGNSEQYF. DNA of the CDR3: TGCAGCGTTGGGGGACAGGGAAACTCCGAGCAGTACTTC.

The chain links TRBV28 to TRBJ2-2; the D gene is possibly TRBD2 (5 bases). Germline V gene lookup returns CDR1 MDHEN and CDR2 SYDVKM. Trimming removed 6 bases at V and 6 bases at J, with 26 bases between. The CDR3 sequence is 18 residues long. The CDR3 loop reads CASSLAGGGTFSPGELFF. The CDR3 bases are TGTGCCAGCAGCCTTGCCGGAGGAGGCACCTTTAGTCCCGGGGAGCTGTTTTTT.

This clonotype was picked up many times. The chain is built from TRBV3-1 and TRBJ2-5; tentative D call: TRBD1 (5 bases). Germline lookup yields CDR1 LGHDT and CDR2 YNNKEL (reference sequence). There are 19 residues in the CDR3. Trimming pared 0 bases from V and 4 bases from J, leaving 24 bases between. The CDR3 spells CASSQDSRFRRAGSETQYF. CDR3 bases: TGTGCCAGCAGCCAAGATAGCCGTTTCCGCAGGGCTGGGTCAGAGACCCAGTACTTC.